The present T cell receptor (beta chain) was sequenced within a study of PD-1 blockade in classical Hodgkin lymphoma. General study results and limits: Healthy donors were reported to have higher baseline TCR diversity than newly diagnosed patients. Whereas CD4+ TCR diversity had risen significantly by C4D1, CD8+ TCR diversity had not. Complete responders matched newly diagnosed patients in baseline diversity. The authors excluded patients who started nivolumab under 1 year after ASCT.

Libraries were prepared by immunoSEQ multiplex PCR; TCRdb keeps only in-frame clonotypes and omits some of them. The sample lists tens of thousands of clones, 65% to 75% seen once, with 26% in the top ten. Brentuximab vedotin exposure varied among the patients, all of whom had relapsed after autologous stem cell transplantation. As concerns this clone: What it binds is not known.

Sample: peripheral blood mononuclear cells (PBMCs), taken before the second cycle of nivolumab. The clonotype comes from a human donor with classical Hodgkin lymphoma.

The CDR3 bases are TGTGCCAGTCGAGGGGAGGCCGGGGAGCTGTTTTTT. This encodes CASRGEAGELFF. The genes are TRBV6-6 and TRBJ2-2, with D tentatively TRBD2 (6 bases). Germline V gene lookup returns CDR1 MNHNY and CDR2 SVGAGI (reference sequence). The CDR3 extends over 12 amino acids. V lost 9 bases and J lost 6, with 11 bases in between.